The subject of this entry is one T cell receptor (beta chain). This entry belongs to a study of blood T cell repertoires in COVID-19. At the level of the study: From the United States, Italy and Spain came samples of acute and convalescent COVID-19. Nucleic acid was either cDNA or gDNA, and it came from T cells, B-cell-depleted T cells, or PBMCs.

Original data processing: Reference gene primer amplification gave estimated nucleated cell counts. Profiling relied on immunoSEQ multiplex PCR, and the TCRdb table lists in-frame clones only, not all of them. The V and J calls and clone size are taken from that table; D and trimming were inferred from the DNA. The sample consists of 300,000 or so clones, about 91% of them appearing once. The CDR3 contains 17 residues. CDR1 is SGHAT and CDR2 is FQNNGV in the germline V gene. With 5 bases clipped from V and 4 bases from J, the junction kept 11 bases outside the gene matches. This rearrangement joins TRBV11-2 to TRBJ2-3; 11 bases match TRBD1. What was sequenced was peripheral blood. This receptor was taken from a woman aged 25-40 years who had recovered from COVID-19. The CDR3 nucleotides are TGTGCCAGCAGCGCCAGGTCGGGACAGGGGGTTTCAGATACGCAGTATTTT. Protein sequence: CASSARSGQGVSDTQYF.